The 25 T cell receptor beta chains below were found in one sample sequenced in a study of cytomegalovirus exposure and HLA in healthy donors. Only in-frame clones appear in the TCRdb table, and some are missing; sequencing was by immunoSEQ multiplex PCR. The table records approximately 150,000 clones, about 89% of them present only once. Material: PBMCs. The source of these receptors is a woman aged 18-29 years in good health and CMV-seropositive.

J is TRBJ2-2 and V is TRBV11-2, with TRBD2 matching over 12 bases. Trimming cost V 0 bases and J 4 bases; bases outside gene matches: 12. Germline lookup yields CDR1 SGHAT and CDR2 FQNNGV. This CDR3 has 20 residues. The DNA of the CDR3 is TGTGCCAGCAGCTTAGATTGGGCTAGCGGGGGGGCGGGACGCACCGGGGAGCTGTTTTTT. Translating it yields CASSLDWASGGAGRTGELFF.

The V and J genes are TRBV5-6 and TRBJ2-3; 9 bases fit TRBD2. This CDR3 region has 16 residues. The junction had 3 bases not matched to a gene; V was cut back by 1 base and J by 0 bases. Germline assignment: CDR1 SGHDT and CDR2 YYEEEE. The chain's CDR3 is CASSLRLAGSTDTQYF. The CDR3 nucleotides are TGTGCCAGCAGCTTGAGGCTAGCGGGGAGCACAGATACGCAGTATTTT.

The V call is TRBV4-1, the J call TRBJ2-1, with a possible D match to TRBD2 (5 bases). The CDR3 is 16 amino acids. Germline V gene lookup returns CDR1 MGHRA and CDR2 YSYEKL. V was pared by 0 bases and J by 9 bases, with 18 bases between. The CDR3 DNA sequence: TGCGCCAGCAGCCAAGATTTTGGAGAATTGGGGAGTGAGCAGTTCTTC. It codes for CASSQDFGELGSEQFF.

The chain recombines TRBV4-2 with TRBJ2-1, with 11 bases fitting TRBD2. With V trimmed by 0 bases and J by 3 bases, 7 bases remained unmatched. The CDR3 consists of 18 residues. Germline CDR1 and CDR2: LGHNA and YNFKEQ. The CDR3 DNA reads as TGTGCCAGCAGCCAAGATCTTACTAGCGGGGGTTACTACAATGAGCAGTTCTTC. Translating gives CASSQDLTSGGYYNEQFF.

This clone was detected once. The V and J genes are TRBV7-2 and TRBJ2-7, with 8 nucleotides matching TRBD2. There are 15 residues in the CDR3. Looked up from germline, CDR1 is SGHTA and CDR2 is FQGNSA. The J segment lost 3 bases and the V segment lost 5 bases, leaving 9 bases of the junction unmatched. As DNA, the CDR3 is TGTGCCAGCAGCCCAAGTCTAGCGGGTGGCTACGAGCAGTACTTC. Protein sequence: CASSPSLAGGYEQYF.

V usage is TRBV28 and J usage is TRBJ2-7, with TRBD2 matching 12 bases. V gave up 0 bases and J gave up 5 bases; unmatched junction bases: 11. The CDR3 length is 18 residues. CDR1 and CDR2 from the germline V gene are MDHEN and SYDVKM. The CDR3 loop reads CASSLWGLTSGSRDEQYF. CDR3 nucleotide sequence: TGTGCCAGCAGTTTATGGGGGTTGACTAGCGGGAGTAGGGACGAGCAGTACTTC.

This sequence joins TRBV15 and TRBJ2-5; 7 positions match TRBD1. This CDR3 contains 16 residues. Germline trimming cut 8 bases from V and 4 bases from J; bases unmatched to any gene: 16. Germline-derived CDR1 and CDR2 are LNHNV and YYDKDF (reference sequence). The CDR3 protein is CATVPPGDRRSETQYF. CDR3 in DNA: TGTGCCACCGTGCCCCCTGGGGACAGACGGTCAGAGACCCAGTACTTC.

The V call is TRBV7-2, the J call TRBJ2-5; a possible D gene is TRBD1 (7 bases). The CDR3 runs 15 residues. Germline lookup yields CDR1 SGHTA and CDR2 FQGNSA. Between the trimmed V and J ends, which lost 0 bases and 1 base, there was a span of 9 bases. Here the CDR3 reads CASSLARGAQETQYF. For the CDR3, the DNA is TGTGCCAGCAGCTTAGCCAGGGGGGCCCAAGAGACCCAGTACTTC. The entire variable domain, with the rest obtained from reference TRBV7-2 and TRBJ2-5, is as follows: GAGVSQSPSNKVTEKGKDVELRCDPISGHTALYWYRQSLGQGLEFLIYFQGNSAPDKSGLPSDRFSAERTGGSVSTLTIQRTQQEDSAVYLCASSLARGAQETQYFGPGTRLLVL.

The chain uses TRBV4-2 and TRBJ2-3, with a possible D match to TRBD2 (5 bases). The CDR3 has 15 residues. Germline values: CDR1 LGHNA, CDR2 YNFKEQ. Deletions cut 0 bases from V and 3 bases from J, with 10 bases between. CDR3 protein: CASSQESGRTDTQYF. The CDR3 nucleotides are TGTGCCAGCAGCCAAGAGTCGGGGAGAACAGATACGCAGTATTTT.

The sample holds one count of this clone. This chain joins TRBV5-1 and TRBJ2-2; D is possibly TRBD1 (5 bases). This CDR3 contains 15 residues. The V and J ends lost 2 bases and 3 bases respectively, with 11 bases between them. Germline-derived CDR1 and CDR2 are SGHRS and YFSETQ. The CDR3 DNA sequence: TGCGCCAGCAGCTTTCGGCAGGGTGACACCGGGGAGCTGTTTTTT. Its protein is CASSFRQGDTGELFF.

The DNA for the CDR3 is TGTGCCAGCAGCTTGACAGGGGCCCTGGGAGAGACCCAGTACTTC. Protein sequence: CASSLTGALGETQYF. This chain uses TRBV11-2 with TRBJ2-5; 8 bases fit TRBD1. V was pared by 3 bases and J by 4 bases, with 7 bases of the junction left unmatched. Germline V gives CDR1 SGHAT, CDR2 FQNNGV. This CDR3 has 15 amino acids. The whole variable domain, filled in from reference TRBV11-2 and TRBJ2-5, reads EAGVAQSPRYKIIEKRQSVAFWCNPISGHATLYWYQQILGQGPKLLIQFQNNGVVDDSQLPKDRFSAERLKGVDSTLKIQPAKLEDSAVYLCASSLTGALGETQYFGPGTRLLVL.

The genes are TRBV5-4 and TRBJ1-2, with a possible D match to TRBD1 (5 bases). CDR1 SGHNT and CDR2 YYREEE come from the germline V gene (reference sequence). V lost 4 bases and J 7 bases, leaving 14 bases between the germline ends. CDR3 size: 13 residues. The CDR3 protein is CASSPAWGGGYTF. CDR3 DNA: TGTGCCAGCAGCCCTGCCTGGGGGGGTGGCTACACCTTC.

V and J are TRBV7-2 and TRBJ2-2, with D possibly matching TRBD2 (6 bases). V lost 0 bases to trimming and J lost 2 bases, with 13 bases between them. This CDR3 is 17 amino acids long. Germline values: CDR1 SGHTA, CDR2 FQGNSA. The CDR3 DNA follows: TGTGCCAGCAGCTTAGCCGGGGGAGGCCCTAACACCGGGGAGCTGTTTTTT. Amino acids: CASSLAGGGPNTGELFF.

The chain recombines TRBV14 with TRBJ2-1, with TRBD2 identical over 8 bases. Germline CDR1 SGHDN, CDR2 FVKESK. The V and J ends lost 8 bases and 7 bases, in that order; junction bases with no gene match: 7. This CDR3 region has 13 residues. CDR3 sequence (DNA): TGTGCCAGCCCGGGACTAGTATGTAATGAGCAGTTCTTC. It specifies CASPGLVCNEQFF. The complete variable domain, with remaining parts taken from reference TRBV14 and TRBJ2-1, reads EAGVTQFPSHSVIEKGQTVTLRCDPISGHDNLYWYRRVMGKEIKFLLHFVKESKQDESGMPNNRFLAERTGGTYSTLKVQPAELEDSGVYFCASPGLVCNEQFFGPGTRLTVL.

This chain uses TRBV5-1 with TRBJ2-7, with 10 bases identical to TRBD1. The germline gives CDR1 SGHRS, CDR2 YFSETQ. CDR3 length: 15 residues. V lost 0 bases, J lost 5 bases, and 5 bases stayed unmatched. As DNA, the CDR3 is TGCGCCAGCAGCTTGGGGCCCGGGACAGGGGACGAGCAGTACTTC. Translation: CASSLGPGTGDEQYF.

The chain couples TRBV15 to TRBJ2-5; the match to TRBD2 covers 8 bases. The V segment lost 5 bases and the J segment 4 bases; nucleotides outside the gene matches: 9. Germline V gene data show CDR1 as LNHNV and CDR2 as YYDKDF (reference sequence). This CDR3 contains 15 residues. This chain's CDR3 is CATSGGFTSGETQYF. As DNA, the CDR3 is TGTGCCACCAGCGGGGGATTTACTAGCGGAGAGACCCAGTACTTC.

The chain uses TRBV10-3 and TRBJ1-5; 8 positions agree with TRBD1. Germline lookup yields CDR1 ENHRY and CDR2 SYGVKD. The CDR3 runs to 14 residues. J gave up 5 bases and V 2 bases, and 2 bases lay outside the gene matches. CDR3 in DNA: TGTGCCATCAGTGAGAGGACAGGGCATCAGCCCCAGCATTTT. As protein: CAISERTGHQPQHF.

The genes are TRBV5-6 and TRBJ2-7, with 9 bases matching TRBD1. Germline V lookup: CDR1 SGHDT, CDR2 YYEEEE. J gave up 6 bases and V 4 bases, and 8 bases lay outside the gene matches. CDR3 size: 14 residues. This CDR3 is CASSAGQGIGEQYF. The CDR3 coding sequence is TGTGCCAGCAGCGCGGGACAGGGAATTGGCGAGCAGTACTTC.

Comment on this clone: Other DNA sequences in the sample encode the same CDR3. The chain joins TRBV2 to TRBJ1-2; 7 nucleotides line up with TRBD1. The V gene's germline CDR1 is SNHLY and CDR2 FYNNEI. J was trimmed by 2 bases and V by 3 bases; bases with no gene match: 0. CDR3 length: 13 residues. CDR3 nucleotide sequence: TGTGCCAGCAGTGAGACAGGGAACTATGGCTACACCTTC. Encoded protein: CASSETGNYGYTF.

In this sample, this clone turned up once. The genes are TRBV5-1 and TRBJ2-3, with D maybe TRBD2 (6 bases). This CDR3 spans 15 amino acids. Germline V gene data show CDR1 as SGHRS and CDR2 as YFSETQ. V was clipped by 5 bases and J by 3 bases, with 16 bases between them. In DNA form, the CDR3 reads TGCGCCAGCAGGCCGTCCGGCGGGATTACAGATACGCAGTATTTT. Protein: CASRPSGGITDTQYF.

The V and J genes are TRBV6-1 and TRBJ2-5; tentatively, D is TRBD1 (6 bases). Trimming removed 5 bases at V and 4 bases at J, with 14 bases between. The CDR3 contains 14 residues. Germline CDR1 reads MNHNS; CDR2 reads SASEGT. For the CDR3, the DNA is TGTGCCAGCAGTTTTCAGGGGCGAACAGAGACCCAGTACTTC. Translation: CASSFQGRTETQYF.

V gene TRBV28 combines with J gene TRBJ1-2; 9 positions match TRBD1. This CDR3 has 16 residues. The V segment lost 3 bases and the J segment 7 bases; nucleotides outside the gene matches: 12. From germline, CDR1 is MDHEN and CDR2 SYDVKM. CDR3 nucleotides: TGTGCCAGCAGTTTCCCCCTAGGACAGGGGTGGGGTGGCTACACCTTC. It encodes CASSFPLGQGWGGYTF.

This CDR3 reads CASSHGSYNEQFF. The DNA of the CDR3 is TGCGCCAGCAGCCACGGGAGTTACAATGAGCAGTTCTTC. The chain joins TRBV5-1 to TRBJ2-1; weak D call: TRBD2 (6 bases). V was trimmed by 4 bases and J by 4 bases, leaving 9 bases between them. CDR1 and CDR2 (germline): SGHRS, YFSETQ. The CDR3 has 13 amino acids.

This clone came up once. The chain uses TRBV4-2 and TRBJ1-3, with a weak D call TRBD1 (5 bases). Germline-derived CDR1 and CDR2 are LGHNA and YNFKEQ. The CDR3 is 18 residues long. Trimming pared 4 bases from V and 0 bases from J, leaving 19 bases between. CDR3 bases: TGTGCCAGCAGCCGAACAAGGTTCCAGGACAACTCTGGAAACACCATATATTTT. This gives the protein CASSRTRFQDNSGNTIYF.

This chain uses TRBV28 with TRBJ1-5, with 10 positions matching TRBD1. This CDR3 comprises 15 residues. V trimming: 3 bases; J trimming: 7 bases; junction bases outside the gene matches: 6. The V gene's germline CDR1 is MDHEN and CDR2 SYDVKM. CDR3 nucleotides: TGTGCCAGCAGTTTGACAGGGGGCGCGGGGCAGCCCCAGCATTTT. Its protein product is CASSLTGGAGQPQHF.